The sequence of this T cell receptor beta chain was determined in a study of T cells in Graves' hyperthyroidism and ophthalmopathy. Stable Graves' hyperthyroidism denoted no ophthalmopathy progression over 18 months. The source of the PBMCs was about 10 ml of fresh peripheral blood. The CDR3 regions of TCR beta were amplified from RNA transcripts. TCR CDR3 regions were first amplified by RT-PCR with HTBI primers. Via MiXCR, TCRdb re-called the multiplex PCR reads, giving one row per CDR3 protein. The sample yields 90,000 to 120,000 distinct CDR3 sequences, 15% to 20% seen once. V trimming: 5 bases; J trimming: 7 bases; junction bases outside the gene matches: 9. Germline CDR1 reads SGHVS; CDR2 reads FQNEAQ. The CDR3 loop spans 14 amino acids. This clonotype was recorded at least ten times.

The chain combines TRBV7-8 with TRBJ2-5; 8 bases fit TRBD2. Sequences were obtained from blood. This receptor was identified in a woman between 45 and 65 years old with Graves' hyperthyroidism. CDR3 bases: TGTGCCAGCAGCCGAACTGAGCGGGAGCCGACCCAGTACTTC. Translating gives CASSRTEREPTQYF.